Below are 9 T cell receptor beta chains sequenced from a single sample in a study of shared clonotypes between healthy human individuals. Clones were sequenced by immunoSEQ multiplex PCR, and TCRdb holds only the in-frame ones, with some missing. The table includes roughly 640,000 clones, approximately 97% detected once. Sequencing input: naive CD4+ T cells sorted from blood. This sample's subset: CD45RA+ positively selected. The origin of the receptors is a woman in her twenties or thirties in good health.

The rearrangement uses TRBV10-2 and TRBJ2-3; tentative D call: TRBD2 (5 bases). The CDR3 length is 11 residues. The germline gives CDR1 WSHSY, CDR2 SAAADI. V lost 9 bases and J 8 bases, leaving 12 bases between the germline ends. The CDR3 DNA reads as TGCGCCAGTGCCGGCGGAGGTACGCAGTATTTT. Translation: CASAGGGTQYF.

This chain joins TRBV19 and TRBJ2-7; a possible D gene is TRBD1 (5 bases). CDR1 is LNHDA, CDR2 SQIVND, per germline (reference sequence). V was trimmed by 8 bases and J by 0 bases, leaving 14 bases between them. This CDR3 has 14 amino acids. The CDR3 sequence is CASSDSSGSYEQYF. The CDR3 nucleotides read TGTGCCAGTTCCGACAGTTCCGGCTCCTACGAGCAGTACTTC.

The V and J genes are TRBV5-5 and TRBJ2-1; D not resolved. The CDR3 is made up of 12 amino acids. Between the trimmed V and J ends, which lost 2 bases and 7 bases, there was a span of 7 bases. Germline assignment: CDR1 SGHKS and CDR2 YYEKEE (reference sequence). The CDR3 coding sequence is TGTGCCAGCAGCTTTTTAGAGAATGAGCAGTTCTTC. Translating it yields CASSFLENEQFF.

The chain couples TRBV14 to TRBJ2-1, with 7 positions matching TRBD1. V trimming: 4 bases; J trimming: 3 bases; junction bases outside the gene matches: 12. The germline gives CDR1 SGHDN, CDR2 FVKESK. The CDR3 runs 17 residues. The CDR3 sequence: CASSPPAGGRFYNEQFF. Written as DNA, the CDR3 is TGTGCCAGCAGCCCGCCGGCAGGGGGTCGATTCTACAATGAGCAGTTCTTC. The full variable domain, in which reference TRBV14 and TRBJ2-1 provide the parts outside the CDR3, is EAGVTQFPSHSVIEKGQTVTLRCDPISGHDNLYWYRRVMGKEIKFLLHFVKESKQDESGMPNNRFLAERTGGTYSTLKVQPAELEDSGVYFCASSPPAGGRFYNEQFFGPGTRLTVL.

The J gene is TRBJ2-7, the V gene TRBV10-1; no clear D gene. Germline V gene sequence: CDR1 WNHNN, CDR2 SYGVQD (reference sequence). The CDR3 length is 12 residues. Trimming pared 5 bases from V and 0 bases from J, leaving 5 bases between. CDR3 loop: CASSRSSYEQYF. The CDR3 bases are TGCGCCAGCAGTAGGAGCTCCTACGAGCAGTACTTC.

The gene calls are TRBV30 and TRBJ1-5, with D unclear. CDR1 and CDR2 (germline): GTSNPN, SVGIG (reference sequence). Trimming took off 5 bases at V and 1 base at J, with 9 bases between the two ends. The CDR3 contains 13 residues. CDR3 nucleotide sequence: TGTGCCTGGGATGCAAGCAGCAATCAGCCCCAGCATTTT. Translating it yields CAWDASSNQPQHF.

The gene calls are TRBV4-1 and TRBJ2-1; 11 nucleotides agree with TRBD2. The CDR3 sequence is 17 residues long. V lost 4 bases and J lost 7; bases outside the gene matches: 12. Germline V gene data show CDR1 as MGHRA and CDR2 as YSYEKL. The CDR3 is CASSRPGLAALGNEQFF. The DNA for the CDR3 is TGCGCCAGCAGCCGACCGGGACTAGCGGCCTTGGGAAATGAGCAGTTCTTC.

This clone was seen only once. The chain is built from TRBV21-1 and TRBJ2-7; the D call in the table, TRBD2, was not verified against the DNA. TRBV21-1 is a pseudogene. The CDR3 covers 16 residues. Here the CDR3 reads CASSNQREVSSYEQYF. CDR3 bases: TGTGCCAGCAGCAACCAGCGGGAGGTCAGCTCCTACGAGCAGTACTTC.

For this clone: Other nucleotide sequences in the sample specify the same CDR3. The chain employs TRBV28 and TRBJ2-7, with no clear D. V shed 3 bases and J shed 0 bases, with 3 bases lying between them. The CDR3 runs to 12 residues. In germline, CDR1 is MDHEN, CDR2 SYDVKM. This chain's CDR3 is CASSFSSYEQYF. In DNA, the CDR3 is TGTGCCAGCAGTTTCTCCTCCTACGAGCAGTACTTC.